Each of the 24 T cell receptor beta chains below was sequenced from the same sample in a study of OX40 agonist ivuxolimab in advanced cancers. Receptor amplification or capture employed the immunoSEQ multiplex PCR assay. As stored in TCRdb, this immuneACCESS dataset retains in-frame rearrangements with V and J assigned. A fraction of the clones does not appear; measured against another copy, unresolved V genes explain less than half of the discrepancy, and the remainder lacks a known reason. The sample profile shows 55,000 to 90,000 clones; 70% to 90% of them were found once. Under 1.2% of the sample comes from the top ten. Here the sequenced sample was CD4+ or CD8+ T cells sorted from blood, taken in a trial of the OX40 agonist ivuxolimab. Source of these receptors: an adult with an advanced solid tumor such as melanoma, head and neck, liver or kidney cancer.

The CDR3 nucleotides are TGTGCCAGCAGCTTGACGGGACAGGGGGGGTACAATGAGCAGTTCTTC. Its protein is CASSLTGQGGYNEQFF. The rearrangement links TRBV5-4 to TRBJ2-1, with 11 bases that match TRBD1. The germline V gene encodes CDR1 SGHNT and CDR2 YYREEE (reference sequence). The CDR3 has 16 amino acids. J was trimmed by 4 bases and V by 1 base; bases with no gene match: 4.

CDR3 residues: CATSRMGRLEETQYF. The CDR3 region has the DNA TGTGCCACCAGCCGAATGGGGAGACTGGAGGAGACCCAGTACTTC. V usage is TRBV15 and J usage is TRBJ2-5; tentatively, D is TRBD2 (5 bases). V was cut by 5 bases and J by 5 bases, with 18 bases left in between. Germline assignment: CDR1 LNHNV and CDR2 YYDKDF (reference sequence). CDR3 length: 15 amino acids.

A note on this clone: This same CDR3 is encoded by further DNA sequences in the sample. The DNA for the CDR3 is TGTGCCAGCAGGGGGCGTCCTGAAGCTTTCTTT. Its protein is CASRGRPEAFF. This sequence joins TRBV28 and TRBJ1-1; maybe TRBD1 (5 bases). The CDR3 extends over 11 amino acids. Germline CDR1 and CDR2: MDHEN and SYDVKM. Trimming left V 6 bases short and J 6 bases short, with 8 bases between.

This chain joins TRBV7-6 and TRBJ2-1, with 7 bases lining up with TRBD1. The ends lost 5 bases at V and 4 bases at J; junction bases unmatched: 8. Germline assignment: CDR1 SGHVS and CDR2 FNYEAQ. This CDR3 region has 15 residues. The CDR3: CASSGQGGRYNEQFF. Here the CDR3 DNA reads TGTGCCAGCAGCGGTCAAGGGGGCCGTTACAATGAGCAGTTCTTC.

The chain combines TRBV5-6 with TRBJ1-1; D possibly corresponds to TRBD1 (6 bases). The CDR3 covers 13 residues. From germline, CDR1 is SGHDT and CDR2 YYEEEE. V lost 7 bases and J lost 1, with 11 bases in between. CDR3 nucleotide sequence: TGTGCCAGCCGGGGGGGCCCGAACACTGAAGCTTTCTTT. Translating gives CASRGGPNTEAFF.

The CDR3 sequence is CASSEAGFLELFF. In DNA form, the CDR3 reads TGTGCCAGCAGTGAGGCCGGGTTCTTAGAGCTGTTTTTT. This chain links TRBV2 with TRBJ2-2, with D uncertain. With 3 bases removed from V and 11 bases from J, the gap between germline ends came to 13 bases. Germline CDR1 is SNHLY and CDR2 is FYNNEI. The CDR3 consists of 13 residues.

The chain joins TRBV29-1 to TRBJ1-1; D ambiguous. The V and J ends lost 3 bases and 1 base respectively, with 12 bases between them. This CDR3 is built from 14 residues. Germline V CDR1 and CDR2: SQVTM, ANQGSEA. The CDR3 nucleotides read TGCAGCGTTGAGACGGGATTCTGGAACACTGAAGCTTTCTTT. It translates to CSVETGFWNTEAFF.

CDR3 sequence reads: CASSLGPQGALYGYTF. The CDR3, as DNA: TGCGCCAGCAGCTTGGGGCCACAGGGGGCCCTCTATGGCTACACCTTC. The chain carries TRBV5-1 and TRBJ1-2; the match to TRBD1 covers 9 bases. With V trimmed by 0 bases and J by 4 bases, 7 bases remained unmatched. CDR3 length equals 16 residues. Germline CDR1 and CDR2: SGHRS and YFSETQ.

CDR3 DNA sequence: TGTGCCAGCAGTTCGAAAGACCGGGGCGCTAATTCACCCCTCCACTTT. Protein sequence: CASSSKDRGANSPLHF. This sequence joins TRBV11-2 and TRBJ1-6; a possible D gene is TRBD1 (5 bases). The CDR3 has 16 amino acids. V lost 6 bases and J lost 6, with 18 bases in between. The germline V gene encodes CDR1 SGHAT and CDR2 FQNNGV.

The gene calls are TRBV5-6 and TRBJ2-2, with 7 nucleotides matching TRBD1. The CDR3 spans 14 residues. V trimming: 5 bases; J trimming: 5 bases; junction bases outside the gene matches: 6. Looked up from germline, CDR1 is SGHDT and CDR2 is YYEEEE. The CDR3 loop is CASRARGRTGELFF. The CDR3, as DNA: TGTGCCAGCAGAGCCAGGGGGAGAACCGGGGAGCTGTTTTTT.

The CDR3 is CASSSTGQTGEKLFF. The CDR3 DNA is TGTGCCAGCTCATCGACGGGACAGACCGGTGAAAAACTGTTTTTT. The rearrangement joins TRBV18 to TRBJ1-4, with TRBD1 matching 7 bases. The V gene's germline CDR1 is KGHSH and CDR2 LQKENI. The V and J ends lost 5 bases and 7 bases, in that order; junction bases with no gene match: 10. The CDR3 spans 15 residues.

This chain links TRBV19 with TRBJ1-5, with D possibly being TRBD1 (5 bases). This CDR3 is 14 amino acids long. Germline V gene sequence: CDR1 LNHDA, CDR2 SQIVND (reference sequence). V lost 6 bases to trimming and J lost 6 bases, with 15 bases between them. CDR3: CASSETQGVQPQHF. The CDR3 nucleotides are TGTGCCAGTAGCGAAACCCAGGGAGTTCAGCCCCAGCATTTT.

This chain connects TRBV27 to TRBJ2-2; D is undetermined. The V and J ends lost 6 bases and 3 bases respectively, with 11 bases between them. Germline V CDR1 and CDR2: MNHEY, SMNVEV (reference sequence). The CDR3 is 14 amino acids. DNA for the CDR3: TGTGCCAGCAGGTCTCCTACAGACACCGGGGAGCTGTTTTTT. The encoded protein is CASRSPTDTGELFF.

This clone appeared a few times. The chain employs TRBV19 and TRBJ1-5; D is perhaps TRBD1 (6 bases). CDR1 and CDR2 (germline): LNHDA, SQIVND (reference sequence). The ends were cut back, 5 bases at V and 6 bases at J, with 14 bases in the middle. The CDR3 extends over 14 amino acids. The CDR3 loop is CASSLTGQGQPQHF. In DNA form, the CDR3 reads TGTGCCAGTAGTCTAACGGGACAAGGTCAGCCCCAGCATTTT.

This rearrangement joins TRBV29-1 to TRBJ2-5; 7 bases line up with TRBD1. The CDR3 has 13 amino acids. The V segment lost 5 bases and the J segment 4 bases; nucleotides outside the gene matches: 7. CDR1 is SQVTM and CDR2 is ANQGSEA in the germline V gene. The CDR3 DNA reads TGCAGCGTTCAACACAGGGGTTCAGAGACCCAGTACTTC. As protein: CSVQHRGSETQYF.

The chain joins TRBV7-2 to TRBJ2-5; D uncertain. Germline V gives CDR1 SGHTA, CDR2 FQGNSA. CDR3 size: 13 residues. Trimming took 5 bases from V and 1 from J, leaving 8 bases between them. The CDR3 loop reads CASSRGFQETQYF. The CDR3 region has the DNA TGTGCCAGCAGCCGCGGCTTCCAAGAGACCCAGTACTTC. The full variable domain, its missing parts supplied by reference TRBV7-2 and TRBJ2-5, is GAGVSQSPSNKVTEKGKDVELRCDPISGHTALYWYRQSLGQGLEFLIYFQGNSAPDKSGLPSDRFSAERTGGSVSTLTIQRTQQEDSAVYLCASSRGFQETQYFGPGTRLLVL.

The J gene is TRBJ2-3, the V gene TRBV5-1; D not resolved. The germline V gene encodes CDR1 SGHRS and CDR2 YFSETQ. CDR3 length: 13 residues. V was shortened by 0 bases and J by 3 bases, with 5 bases between the two germline ends. DNA for the CDR3: TGCGCCAGCAGCTTGGTTGAGACAGATACGCAGTATTTT. Translated, it gives CASSLVETDTQYF.

The rearrangement uses TRBV10-3 and TRBJ1-1, with 8 bases matching TRBD1. Germline CDR1 reads ENHRY; CDR2 reads SYGVKD. This CDR3 is 14 amino acids long. The V and J ends lost 6 bases and 5 bases, in that order; junction bases with no gene match: 8. CDR3 sequence: CAIRPQGARTEAFF. The CDR3 nucleotides read TGTGCCATCAGGCCCCAGGGGGCTAGGACTGAAGCTTTCTTT.

The genes are TRBV30 and TRBJ1-5; D is ambiguous. This CDR3 contains 13 residues. Germline values: CDR1 GTSNPN, CDR2 SVGIG (reference sequence). Between the trimmed V and J ends, which lost 0 bases and 0 bases, there was a span of 3 bases. The CDR3 nucleotides are TGTGCCTGGAGTGTGGATAGCAATCAGCCCCAGCATTTT. Its protein is CAWSVDSNQPQHF.

This chain links TRBV4-2 with TRBJ2-2, with D perhaps matching TRBD1 or TRBD2 (6 bases each). The CDR3 runs 16 residues. Germline V gene lookup returns CDR1 LGHNA and CDR2 YNFKEQ. Trimming removed 4 bases from V and 2 bases from J, with 14 bases in between. The CDR3 DNA sequence: TGTGCCAGCAGCCCCCTCTGGGGGGCCAACACCGGGGAGCTGTTTTTT. Translated, it gives CASSPLWGANTGELFF.

The genes are TRBV7-7 and TRBJ2-2; TRBD2 aligns across 8 bases. Germline CDR1 and CDR2: SSHAT and FNYEAQ (reference sequence). This CDR3 is built from 17 residues. The junction had 13 bases not matched to a gene; V was cut back by 10 bases and J by 0 bases. As DNA, the CDR3 is TGTGCCATAACAGCCTCTGCCGGGGGGGCGAACACCGGGGAGCTGTTTTTT. This codes for CAITASAGGANTGELFF.

The chain employs TRBV11-2 and TRBJ1-3; D unclear. The V gene's germline CDR1 is SGHAT and CDR2 FQNNGV. With 5 bases removed from V and 1 base from J, the gap between germline ends came to 12 bases. CDR3 length: 15 residues. In DNA, the CDR3 is TGTGCCAGCAGCACAGATCGGGTGTCTGGAAACACCATATATTTT. Translating it yields CASSTDRVSGNTIYF.

The chain links TRBV19 to TRBJ1-5, with TRBD1 identical over 7 bases. The V segment lost 3 bases and the J segment 11 bases; nucleotides outside the gene matches: 1. The CDR3 length is 11 residues. Germline-derived CDR1 and CDR2 are LNHDA and SQIVND (reference sequence). The CDR3, as DNA: TGTGCCAGTAGTATGGGGACAGCCCAGCATTTT. This translates into CASSMGTAQHF.

This clone occurred once. The rearrangement uses TRBV6-5 and TRBJ1-6; D is perhaps TRBD1 (5 bases). V was pared by 6 bases and J by 7 bases, with 16 bases between. The germline V gene has CDR1 MNHEY and CDR2 SVGAGI. This CDR3 is built from 15 residues. CDR3 bases: TGTGCCAGCAGCCCCGTAACCCAGGGAAATTCACCCCTCCACTTT. This encodes CASSPVTQGNSPLHF.